This TCR beta chain was sequenced during a study of glioma-infiltrating T cells. The CDR3 spans 16 residues. From germline, CDR1 is MNHNY and CDR2 SVGAGI (reference sequence). The V gene lost 2 bases and the J gene lost 2 bases, with 16 bases spanning the gap. At least ten counts were recorded for this clonotype. TCR alpha and beta CDR3 regions were amplified from RNA using iRepertoire nested multiplex PCR. MiXCR was run by TCRdb on the multiplex PCR reads, yielding one entry per CDR3 protein. The data contain about 410,000 distinct CDR3 sequences, less than 50% of them singletons. Sequencing was carried out using glioma tissue, nonneoplastic brain tissue, or PBMCs (not recorded which). This TCR derives from a human donor with low-grade glioma or glioblastoma, undergoing nonglioma brain surgery, or in good health (not recorded which). The chain links TRBV6-6 to TRBJ2-7; D is perhaps TRBD2 (5 bases). The chain's CDR3 is CASSYSTDFDTYEQYF. The CDR3 DNA reads as TGTGCCAGCAGTTACAGCACGGACTTTGACACCTACGAGCAGTACTTC.